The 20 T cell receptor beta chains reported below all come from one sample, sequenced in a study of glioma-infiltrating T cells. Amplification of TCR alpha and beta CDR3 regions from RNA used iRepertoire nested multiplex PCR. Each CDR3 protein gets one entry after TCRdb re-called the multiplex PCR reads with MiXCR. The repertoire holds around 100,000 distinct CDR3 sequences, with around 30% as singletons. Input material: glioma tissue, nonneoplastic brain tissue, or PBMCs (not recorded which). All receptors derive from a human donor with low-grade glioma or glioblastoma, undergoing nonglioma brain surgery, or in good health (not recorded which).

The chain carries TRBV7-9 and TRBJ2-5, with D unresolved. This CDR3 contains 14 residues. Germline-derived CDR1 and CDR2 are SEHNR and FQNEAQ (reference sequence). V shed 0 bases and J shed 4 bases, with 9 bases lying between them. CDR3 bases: TGTGCCAGCAGCTTAGCTCCCCCCACAGAGACCCAGTACTTC. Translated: CASSLAPPTETQYF.

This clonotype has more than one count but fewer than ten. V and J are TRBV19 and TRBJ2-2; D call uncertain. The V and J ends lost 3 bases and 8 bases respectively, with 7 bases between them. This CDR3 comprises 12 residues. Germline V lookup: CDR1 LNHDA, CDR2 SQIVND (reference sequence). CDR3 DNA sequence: TGTGCCAGTAGTATCAAAGAAGGGGAGCTGTTTTTT. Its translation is CASSIKEGELFF.

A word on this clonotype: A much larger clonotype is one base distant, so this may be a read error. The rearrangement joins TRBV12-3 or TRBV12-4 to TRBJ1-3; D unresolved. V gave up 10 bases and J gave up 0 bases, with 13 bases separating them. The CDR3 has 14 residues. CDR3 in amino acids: CATWEGFSGNTIYF. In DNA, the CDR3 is TGTGCCACGTGGGAAGGATTCTCTGGAAACACCATATATTTT.

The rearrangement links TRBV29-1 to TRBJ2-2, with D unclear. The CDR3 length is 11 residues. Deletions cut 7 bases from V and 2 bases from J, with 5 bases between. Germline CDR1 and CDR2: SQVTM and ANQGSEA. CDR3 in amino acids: CSGGNTGELFF. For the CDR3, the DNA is TGCAGCGGTGGAAACACCGGGGAGCTGTTTTTT.

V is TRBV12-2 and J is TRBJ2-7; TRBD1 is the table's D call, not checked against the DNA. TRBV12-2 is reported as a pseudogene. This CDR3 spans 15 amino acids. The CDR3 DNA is TGTGCAAGTCGCTTAGAGGGGCCAGATAGGGACGAGCAGTACTTC. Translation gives CASRLEGPDRDEQYF.

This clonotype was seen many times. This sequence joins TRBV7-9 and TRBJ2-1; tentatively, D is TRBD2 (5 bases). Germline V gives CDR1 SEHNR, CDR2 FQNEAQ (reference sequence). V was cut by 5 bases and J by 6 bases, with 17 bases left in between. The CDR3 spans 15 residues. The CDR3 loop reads CASSPPTEGFNEQFF. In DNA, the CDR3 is TGTGCCAGCAGCCCTCCGACTGAGGGATTCAATGAGCAGTTCTTC.

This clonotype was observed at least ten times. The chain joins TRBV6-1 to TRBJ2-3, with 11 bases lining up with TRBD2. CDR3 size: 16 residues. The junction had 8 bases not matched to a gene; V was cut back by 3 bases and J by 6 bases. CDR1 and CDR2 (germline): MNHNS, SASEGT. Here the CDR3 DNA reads TGTGCCAGCAGTGACTATAGCGGGGGGGCCATCGATACGCAGTATTTT. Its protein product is CASSDYSGGAIDTQYF.

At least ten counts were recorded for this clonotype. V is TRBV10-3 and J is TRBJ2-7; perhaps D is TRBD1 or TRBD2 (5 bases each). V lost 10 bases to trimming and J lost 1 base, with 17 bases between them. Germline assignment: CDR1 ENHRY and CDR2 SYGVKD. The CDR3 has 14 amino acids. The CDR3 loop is CATGNRDGSYEQYF. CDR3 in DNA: TGTGCCACCGGAAACCGGGACGGGTCCTACGAGCAGTACTTC.

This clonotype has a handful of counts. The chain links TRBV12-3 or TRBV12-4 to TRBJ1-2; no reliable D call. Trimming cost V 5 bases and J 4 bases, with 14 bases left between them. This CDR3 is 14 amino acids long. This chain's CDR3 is CASSRWEEGYGYTF. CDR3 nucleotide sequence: TGTGCCAGCAGTCGGTGGGAAGAGGGCTATGGCTACACCTTC.

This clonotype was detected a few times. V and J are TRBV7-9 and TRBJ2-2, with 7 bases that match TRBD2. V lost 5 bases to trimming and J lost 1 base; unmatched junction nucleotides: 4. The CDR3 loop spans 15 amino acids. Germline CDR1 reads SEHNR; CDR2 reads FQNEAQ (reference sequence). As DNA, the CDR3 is TGTGCCAGCAGCGCAGCGGGGAGGAACACCGGGGAGCTGTTTTTT. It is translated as CASSAAGRNTGELFF.

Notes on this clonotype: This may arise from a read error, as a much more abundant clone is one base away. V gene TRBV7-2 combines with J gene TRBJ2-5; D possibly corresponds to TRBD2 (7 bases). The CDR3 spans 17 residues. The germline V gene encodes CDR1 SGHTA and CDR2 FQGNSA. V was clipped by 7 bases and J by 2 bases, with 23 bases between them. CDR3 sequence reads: CASTFGGGLLLQETQYF. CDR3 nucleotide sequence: TGTGCCAGCACCTTTGGGGGGGGGCTCCTCCTTCAAGAGACCCAGTACTTC.

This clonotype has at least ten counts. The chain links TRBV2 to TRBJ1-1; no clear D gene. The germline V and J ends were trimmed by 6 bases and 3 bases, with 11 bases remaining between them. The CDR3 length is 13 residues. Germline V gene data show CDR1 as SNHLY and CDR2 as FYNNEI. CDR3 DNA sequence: TGTGCCAGCAGGACGACGGGTTACACTGAAGCTTTCTTT. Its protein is CASRTTGYTEAFF.

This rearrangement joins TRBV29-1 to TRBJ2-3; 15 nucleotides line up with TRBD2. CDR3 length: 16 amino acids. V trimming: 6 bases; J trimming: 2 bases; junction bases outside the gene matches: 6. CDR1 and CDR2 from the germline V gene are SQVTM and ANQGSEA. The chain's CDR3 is CSVSGLAGGPTDTQYF. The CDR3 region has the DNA TGCAGCGTCTCCGGACTAGCGGGGGGGCCCACAGATACGCAGTATTTT.

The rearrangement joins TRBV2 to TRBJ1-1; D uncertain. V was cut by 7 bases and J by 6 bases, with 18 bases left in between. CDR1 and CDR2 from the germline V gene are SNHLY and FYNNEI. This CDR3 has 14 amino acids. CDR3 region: CASIVGRERPEAFF. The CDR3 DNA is TGTGCCAGCATTGTAGGGAGGGAAAGACCTGAAGCTTTCTTT.

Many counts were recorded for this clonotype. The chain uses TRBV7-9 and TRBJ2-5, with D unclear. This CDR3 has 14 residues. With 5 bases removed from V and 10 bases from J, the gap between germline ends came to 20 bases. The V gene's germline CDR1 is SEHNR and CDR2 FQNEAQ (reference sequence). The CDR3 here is CASSQSPMLDVQYF. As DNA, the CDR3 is TGTGCCAGCAGCCAATCTCCAATGTTGGATGTCCAGTACTTC.

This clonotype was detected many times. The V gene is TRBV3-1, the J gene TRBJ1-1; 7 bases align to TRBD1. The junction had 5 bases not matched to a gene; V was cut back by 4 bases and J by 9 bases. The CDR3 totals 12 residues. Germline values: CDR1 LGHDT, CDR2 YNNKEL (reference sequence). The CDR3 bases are TGTGCCAGCAGCCCCACAGGGGCGAAAGCTTTCTTT. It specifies CASSPTGAKAFF.

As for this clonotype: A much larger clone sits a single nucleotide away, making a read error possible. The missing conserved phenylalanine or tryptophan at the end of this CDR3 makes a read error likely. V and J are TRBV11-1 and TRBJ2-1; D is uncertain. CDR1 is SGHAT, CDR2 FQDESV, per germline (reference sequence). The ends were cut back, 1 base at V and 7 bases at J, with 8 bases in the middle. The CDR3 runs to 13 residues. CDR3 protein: CASSLDRPNEQFS. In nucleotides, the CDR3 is TGTGCCAGCAGCTTAGACCGGCCTAATGAGCAGTTCTCC.

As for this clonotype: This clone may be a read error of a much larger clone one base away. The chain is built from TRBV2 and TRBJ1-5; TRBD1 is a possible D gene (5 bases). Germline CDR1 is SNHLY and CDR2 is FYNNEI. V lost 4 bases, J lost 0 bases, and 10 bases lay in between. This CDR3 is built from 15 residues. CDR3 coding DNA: TGTGCCAGCAGTGTGTGGGGCGCTAGCAATCAGCCCCAGCATTTT. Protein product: CASSVWGASNQPQHF.

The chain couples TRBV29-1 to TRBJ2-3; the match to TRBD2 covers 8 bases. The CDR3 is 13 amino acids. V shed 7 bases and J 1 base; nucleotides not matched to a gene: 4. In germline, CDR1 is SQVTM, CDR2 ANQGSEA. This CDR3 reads CSGSGVGTDTQYF. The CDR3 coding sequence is TGCAGCGGTAGCGGGGTGGGCACAGATACGCAGTATTTT.

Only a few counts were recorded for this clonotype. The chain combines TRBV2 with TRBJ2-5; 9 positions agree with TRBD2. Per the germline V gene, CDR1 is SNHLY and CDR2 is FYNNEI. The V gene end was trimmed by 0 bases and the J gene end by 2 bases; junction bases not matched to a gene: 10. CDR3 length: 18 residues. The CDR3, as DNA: TGTGCCAGCAGTGAAGCGCTTCTCGGGACTAGCTTACAAGAGACCCAGTACTTC. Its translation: CASSEALLGTSLQETQYF.